A single sample is the source of the 2 T cell receptor beta chains below, sequenced in a study of cytomegalovirus exposure and HLA in healthy donors. The PCR made use of 60 Vbeta and 13 Jbeta primers. Here immunoSEQ multiplex PCR was the method, and the copy in TCRdb shows in-frame clones only, minus some. The table records 100,000 to 150,000 clones, about 8.5% of them present only once. The sequenced material came from PBMCs. All receptors come from a man aged 35 to 55 in good health and CMV-seronegative.

This sequence joins TRBV2 and TRBJ2-2; D remains ambiguous. The ends were cut back, 4 bases at V and 10 bases at J, with 7 bases in the middle. Germline V gives CDR1 SNHLY, CDR2 FYNNEI. The CDR3 runs to 11 residues. The CDR3 protein is CASSVFKELFF. CDR3 DNA: TGTGCCAGCAGTGTTTTTAAGGAGCTGTTTTTT.

This rearrangement joins TRBV9 to TRBJ2-1, with 7 positions matching TRBD1. Trimming took 1 base from V and 7 from J; bases not matched to a gene: 5. CDR3 length: 14 amino acids. Germline CDR1 reads SGDLS; CDR2 reads YYNGEE. The CDR3 DNA reads TGTGCCAGCAGCGTAACCAGGGGACAGAATGAGCAGTTCTTC. Its translation is CASSVTRGQNEQFF. The whole variable domain, filled in from reference TRBV9 and TRBJ2-1, reads DSGVTQTPKHLITATGQRVTLRCSPRSGDLSVYWYQQSLDQGLQFLIQYYNGEERAKGNILERFSAQQFPDLHSELNLSSLELGDSALYFCASSVTRGQNEQFFGPGTRLTVL.